These T cell receptor beta chains were read from a single sample in a study of T cells after yellow fever vaccination. TCRdb reanalysed the 5' RACE reads using MiXCR and keeps one entry per CDR3 protein. The repertoire includes some 390,000 distinct CDR3 sequences, around 20% of them detected once, and about 18% sits in the top ten. The sequences come from PBMCs, collected before the yellow fever booster vaccination. These receptors came from a man aged 18 to 30 who received the YFV17D yellow fever vaccine. CDR3s include the opening cysteine and the closing phenylalanine or tryptophan. The D gene is left open where the match is weak. Not all rows give a size; the values are once, few, many and, for expanded clones, a class.

j_gene,abundance,v_gene,d_gene,CDR3nt,CDR3aa
TRBJ2-1,-,TRBV12-3/TRBV12-4,TRBD1,TGTGCCAGCAGTAGCCGGGACAGGGGGCTCGGCTACAATGAGCAGTTCTTC,CASSSRDRGLGYNEQFF
TRBJ2-5,-,TRBV7-6,-,TGTGCCAGCAGCTTAGTCCTACAAGGGCTGGGTAAAGAGACCCAGTACTTC,CASSLVLQGLGKETQYF
TRBJ2-2,few,TRBV20-1,-,TGCAGCGGCAGACCTATATCGAACACCGGGGAGCTGTTTTTT,CSGRPISNTGELFF
TRBJ1-5,few,TRBV12-3/TRBV12-4,TRBD1,TGTGCCAGCAGTTTAGTAGGGACAGGCAATCAGCCCCAGCATTTT,CASSLVGTGNQPQHF
TRBJ2-1,-,TRBV29-1,-,TGCAGCGGACGGAGGTACAATGAGCAGTTCTTC,CSGRRYNEQFF
TRBJ1-1,-,TRBV19,-,TGTGCCAGTAGTATGCAGGGCAGGAACACTGAAGCTTTCTTT,CASSMQGRNTEAFF
TRBJ2-7,many,TRBV7-9,TRBD1,TGTGCCAGCAGCCCGACAGGGAGACCCTACGAGCAGTACTTC,CASSPTGRPYEQYF
TRBJ1-2,-,TRBV7-2,-,TGTGCCAGCAGCCTCAGCGTTAGGGGGTTCTATGGCTACACCTTC,CASSLSVRGFYGYTF
TRBJ1-1,-,TRBV12-3/TRBV12-4,TRBD1,TGTGCCAGCAGTTTCTCGGACAGGGGGGCTTTGAGACCTTTCTTT,CASSFSDRGALRPFF
TRBJ1-1,-,TRBV7-9,-,TGTGCCAGCAGCTTCCAGACGAACACTGAAGCTTTCTTT,CASSFQTNTEAFF
TRBJ1-4,-,TRBV27,TRBD1,TGTGCCAGCAGTTTACGGACAGGGGGCGAAAAACTGTTTTTT,CASSLRTGGEKLFF
TRBJ1-1,-,TRBV7-9,TRBD1,TGTGCCAGCAGCCAAGACGGACAGGAGAACACTGAAGCTTTCTTT,CASSQDGQENTEAFF
TRBJ1-6,few,TRBV5-6,-,TGTGCCAGCAGCTGGGGAACCCCCTATAATTCACCCCTCCACTTT,CASSWGTPYNSPLHF
TRBJ1-3,-,TRBV12-3/TRBV12-4,-,TGTGCCAGCTGGTTTCTCTCTGGAAACACCATATATTTT,CASWFLSGNTIYF
TRBJ1-5,-,TRBV6-6,-,TGTGCCAGCAGTGAGCCCCGTACAGGAGGGGGTCAGCCCCAGCATTTT,CASSEPRTGGGQPQHF
TRBJ2-2,few,TRBV18,TRBD1,TGTGCCAGCTTGCCGGGACAGGGCGGCACCGGGGAGCTGTTTTTT,CASLPGQGGTGELFF
TRBJ2-3,few,TRBV10-3,-,TGTGCCATCAGTGACCTTCAGGGGGGCCTATCTATGATGGATACGCAGTATTTT,CAISDLQGGLSMMDTQYF